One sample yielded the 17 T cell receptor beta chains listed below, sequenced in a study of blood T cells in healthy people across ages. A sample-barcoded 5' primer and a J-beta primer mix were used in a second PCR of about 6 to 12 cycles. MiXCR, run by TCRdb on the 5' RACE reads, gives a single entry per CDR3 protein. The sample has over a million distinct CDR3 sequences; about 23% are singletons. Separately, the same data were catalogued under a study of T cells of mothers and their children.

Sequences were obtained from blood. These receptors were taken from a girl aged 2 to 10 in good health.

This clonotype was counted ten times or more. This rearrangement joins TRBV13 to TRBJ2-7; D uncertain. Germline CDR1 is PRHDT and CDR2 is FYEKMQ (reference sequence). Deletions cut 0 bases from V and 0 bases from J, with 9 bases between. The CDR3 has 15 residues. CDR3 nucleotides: TGTGCCAGCAGCTTAGGCCGAGGAAGCTCCTACGAGCAGTACTTC. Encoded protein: CASSLGRGSSYEQYF.

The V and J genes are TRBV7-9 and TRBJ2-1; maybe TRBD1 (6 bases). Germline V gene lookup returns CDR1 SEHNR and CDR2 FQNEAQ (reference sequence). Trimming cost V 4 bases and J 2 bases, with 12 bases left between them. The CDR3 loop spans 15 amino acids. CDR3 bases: TGTGCCAGCAGCTCGTCACCAGGGGCCTACAATGAGCAGTTCTTC. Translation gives CASSSSPGAYNEQFF.

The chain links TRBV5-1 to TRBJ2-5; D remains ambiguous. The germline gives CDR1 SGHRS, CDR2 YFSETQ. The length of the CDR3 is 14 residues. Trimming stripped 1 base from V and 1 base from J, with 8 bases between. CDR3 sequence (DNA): TGCGCCAGCAGCTTGATGCCTAGCCAAGAGACCCAGTACTTC. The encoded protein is CASSLMPSQETQYF. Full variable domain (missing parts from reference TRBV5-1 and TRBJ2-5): KAGVTQTPRYLIKTRGQQVTLSCSPISGHRSVSWYQQTPGQGLQFLFEYFSETQRNKGNFPGRFSGRQFSNSRSEMNVSTLELGDSALYLCASSLMPSQETQYFGPGTRLLVL.

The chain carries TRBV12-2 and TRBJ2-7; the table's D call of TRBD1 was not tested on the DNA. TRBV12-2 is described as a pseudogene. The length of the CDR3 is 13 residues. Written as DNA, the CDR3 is TGTGCAAGTCCAAGGGGGAACGGGAACGAGCAGTACTTC. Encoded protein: CASPRGNGNEQYF.

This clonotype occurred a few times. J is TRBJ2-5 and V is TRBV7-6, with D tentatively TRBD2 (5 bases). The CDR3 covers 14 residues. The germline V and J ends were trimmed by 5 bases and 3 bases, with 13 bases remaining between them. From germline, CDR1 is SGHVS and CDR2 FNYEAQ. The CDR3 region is CASSRYAGEETQYF. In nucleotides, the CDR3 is TGTGCCAGCAGCCGTTACGCCGGGGAAGAGACCCAGTACTTC.

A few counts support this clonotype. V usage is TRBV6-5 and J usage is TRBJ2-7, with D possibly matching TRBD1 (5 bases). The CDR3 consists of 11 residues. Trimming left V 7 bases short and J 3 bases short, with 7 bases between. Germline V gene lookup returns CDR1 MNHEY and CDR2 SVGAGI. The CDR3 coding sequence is TGTGCCAGCACAGGGTACTACGAGCAGTACTTC. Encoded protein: CASTGYYEQYF.

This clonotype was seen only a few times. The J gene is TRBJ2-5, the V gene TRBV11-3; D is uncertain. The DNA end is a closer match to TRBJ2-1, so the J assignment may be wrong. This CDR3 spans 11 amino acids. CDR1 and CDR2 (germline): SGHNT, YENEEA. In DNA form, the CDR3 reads TGTGCCAGCAGCACCATCGATGAGCAGTTCTTC. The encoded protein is CASSTIDEQFF.

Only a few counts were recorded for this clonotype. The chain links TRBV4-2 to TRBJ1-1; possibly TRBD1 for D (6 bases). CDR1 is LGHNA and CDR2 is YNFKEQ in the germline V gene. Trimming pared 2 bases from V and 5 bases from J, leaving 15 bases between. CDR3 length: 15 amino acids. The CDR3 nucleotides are TGTGCCAGCAGCCAAAACCGGGACACTCGGACTGAAGCTTTCTTT. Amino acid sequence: CASSQNRDTRTEAFF.

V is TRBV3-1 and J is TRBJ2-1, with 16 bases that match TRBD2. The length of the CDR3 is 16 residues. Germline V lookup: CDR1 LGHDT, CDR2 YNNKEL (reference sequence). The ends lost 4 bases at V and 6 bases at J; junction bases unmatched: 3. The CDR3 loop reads CASSRGTSGRVNEQFF. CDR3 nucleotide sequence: TGTGCCAGCAGCCGGGGGACTAGCGGGAGGGTCAATGAGCAGTTCTTC.

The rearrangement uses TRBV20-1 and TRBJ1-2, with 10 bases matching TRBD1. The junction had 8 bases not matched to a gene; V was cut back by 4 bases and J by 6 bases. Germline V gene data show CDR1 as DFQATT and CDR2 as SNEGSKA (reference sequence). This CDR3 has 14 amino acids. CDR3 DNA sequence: TGCAGTGCTAATGGGGGACAGGGGTGGAATGGCTACACCTTC. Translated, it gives CSANGGQGWNGYTF.

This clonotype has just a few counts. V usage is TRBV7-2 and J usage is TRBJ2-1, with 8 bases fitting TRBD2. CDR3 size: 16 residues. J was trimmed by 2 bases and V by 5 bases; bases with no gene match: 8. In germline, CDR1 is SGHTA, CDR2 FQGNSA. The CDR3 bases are TGTGCCAGCAGCCCCGCAGCGGGAGTGACCTACAATGAGCAGTTCTTC. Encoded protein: CASSPAAGVTYNEQFF.

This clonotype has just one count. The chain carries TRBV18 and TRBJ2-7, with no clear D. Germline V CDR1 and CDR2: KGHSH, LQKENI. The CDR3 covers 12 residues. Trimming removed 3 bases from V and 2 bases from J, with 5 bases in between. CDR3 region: CASSPGTYEQYV. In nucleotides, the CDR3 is TGTGCCAGCTCACCGGGTACCTACGAGCAGTACGTC.

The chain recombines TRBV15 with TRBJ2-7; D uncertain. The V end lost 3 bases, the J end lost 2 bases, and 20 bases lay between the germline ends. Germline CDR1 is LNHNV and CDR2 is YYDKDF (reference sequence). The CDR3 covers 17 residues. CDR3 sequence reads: CATSSPVNLERPYEQYF. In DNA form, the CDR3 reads TGTGCCACCAGCAGCCCTGTTAATTTGGAGCGACCCTACGAGCAGTACTTC.

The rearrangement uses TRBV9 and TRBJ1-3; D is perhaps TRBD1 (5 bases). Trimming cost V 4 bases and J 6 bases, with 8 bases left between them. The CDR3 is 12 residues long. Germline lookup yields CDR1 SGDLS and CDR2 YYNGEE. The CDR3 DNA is TGTGCCAGCAGCCCACAGGAAAACACCATATATTTT. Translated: CASSPQENTIYF. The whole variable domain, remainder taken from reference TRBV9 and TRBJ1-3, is DSGVTQTPKHLITATGQRVTLRCSPRSGDLSVYWYQQSLDQGLQFLIQYYNGEERAKGNILERFSAQQFPDLHSELNLSSLELGDSALYFCASSPQENTIYFGEGSWLTVV.

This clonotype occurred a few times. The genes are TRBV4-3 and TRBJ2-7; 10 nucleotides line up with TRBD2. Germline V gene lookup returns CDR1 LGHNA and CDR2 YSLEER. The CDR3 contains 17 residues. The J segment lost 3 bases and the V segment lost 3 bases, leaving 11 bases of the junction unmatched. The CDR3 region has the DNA TGCGCCAGCAGCCATTCTTCCGGGACTAGCGCAATCTACGAGCAGTACTTC. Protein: CASSHSSGTSAIYEQYF.

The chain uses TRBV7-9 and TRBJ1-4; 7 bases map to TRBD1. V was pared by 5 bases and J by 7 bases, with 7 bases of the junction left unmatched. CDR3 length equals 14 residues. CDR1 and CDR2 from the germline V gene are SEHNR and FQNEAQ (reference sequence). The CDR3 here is CASSKTGSGEKLFF. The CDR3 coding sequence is TGTGCCAGCAGCAAGACAGGGTCTGGTGAAAAACTGTTTTTT.

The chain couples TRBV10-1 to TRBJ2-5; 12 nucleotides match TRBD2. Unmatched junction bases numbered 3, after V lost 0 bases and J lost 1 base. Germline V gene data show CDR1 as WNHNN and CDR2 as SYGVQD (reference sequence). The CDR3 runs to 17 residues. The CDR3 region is CASSESRGLAGQETQYF. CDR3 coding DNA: TGCGCCAGCAGTGAGTCGAGGGGACTAGCGGGCCAAGAGACCCAGTACTTC.